This T cell receptor beta chain came from a study of blood T cell repertoires in COVID-19. Whole-study context: Some COVID-19 samples were acute and others convalescent; all came from the United States, Italy and Spain. Sources were T cells, B-cell-depleted T cells, or PBMCs; the material itself was cDNA or gDNA.

Enrolled during active infection, Seattle patients were then followed longitudinally. The authors' processing: Reference gene primer amplification gave nucleated cell count estimates. This table comes from immunoSEQ multiplex PCR, and its TCRdb copy is limited to in-frame clones, with some not included. V and J calls and clone size follow that table, whereas D and trimming were derived from the DNA. The data hold fewer than 650,000 clones, with around 90% observed a single time. This CDR3 has 14 residues. The germline gives CDR1 LNHDA, CDR2 SQIVND (reference sequence). J gave up 2 bases and V 5 bases, and 5 bases lay outside the gene matches.

This chain uses TRBV19 with TRBJ2-7; 8 nucleotides align to TRBD1. Sequenced: peripheral blood. This receptor was identified in a woman between 45 and 60 years old with COVID-19, enrolled during active disease. The CDR3 region is CASSEQTGAYEQYF. Written as DNA, the CDR3 is TGTGCCAGTAGTGAACAGACAGGGGCCTACGAGCAGTACTTC.